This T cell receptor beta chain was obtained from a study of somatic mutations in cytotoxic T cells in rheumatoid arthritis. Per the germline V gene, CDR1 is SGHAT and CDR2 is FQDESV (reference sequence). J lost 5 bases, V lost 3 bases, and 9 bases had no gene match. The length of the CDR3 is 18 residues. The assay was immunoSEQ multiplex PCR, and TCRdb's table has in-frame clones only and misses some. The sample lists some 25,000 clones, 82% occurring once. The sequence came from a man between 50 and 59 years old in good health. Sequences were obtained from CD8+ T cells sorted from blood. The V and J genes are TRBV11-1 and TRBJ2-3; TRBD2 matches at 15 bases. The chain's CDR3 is CASSFLGLAGGSEDTQYF. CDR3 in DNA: TGTGCCAGCAGCTTCCTGGGACTAGCGGGAGGATCCGAAGATACGCAGTATTTT. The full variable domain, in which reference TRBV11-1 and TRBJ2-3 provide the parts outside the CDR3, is EAEVAQSPRYKITEKSQAVAFWCDPISGHATLYWYRQILGQGPELLVQFQDESVVDDSQLPKDRFSAERLKGVDSTLKIQPAELGDSAMYLCASSFLGLAGGSEDTQYFGPGTRLTVL.